Included here is one T cell receptor beta chain sequence, with context. These data originate in a study of CD8 T cells in Susac syndrome. The CDR3 consists of 17 residues. The junction had 8 bases not matched to a gene; V was cut back by 10 bases and J by 0 bases. Germline lookup yields CDR1 SNHLY and CDR2 FYNNEI. Random-hexamer reverse transcription was applied to roughly 0.5 to 1 ug RNA. Across 54 Vbeta and 13 Jbeta, TCR beta CDR3 was amplified with immunoSEQ multiplex PCR. TCRdb recomputed calls from the immunoSEQ multiplex PCR reads with MiXCR, one row per CDR3 protein. Altogether about 150,000 distinct CDR3 sequences are present, just under 97% being singletons, with the ten largest covering roughly 0.16%.

The specimen sequenced was CD8+ T cells from PBMCs. The chain recombines TRBV2 with TRBJ2-6; TRBD2 aligns across 11 bases. The clonotype originates from a human donor with multiple sclerosis. In DNA, the CDR3 is TGTGCCATGAGGATAGCGGGGGGGACCTCTGGGGCCAACGTCCTGACTTTC. Its translation is CAMRIAGGTSGANVLTF.